This T cell receptor (beta chain) is drawn from a study of blood T cell repertoires in COVID-19. With 4 bases removed from V and 1 base from J, the gap between germline ends came to 10 bases. CDR1 is SQVTM and CDR2 is ANQGSEA in the germline V gene. The CDR3 totals 13 residues. Method: immunoSEQ multiplex PCR; TCRdb's copy keeps in-frame clones and lacks some. The sample has approximately 230,000 clones, about nine tenths seen once. This TCR was sampled from a man younger than 40 who had recovered from COVID-19. The chain employs TRBV29-1 and TRBJ1-1; D may be TRBD1 (6 bases). The sequenced sample was peripheral blood. The chain's CDR3 is CSVASTGNTEAFF. DNA of the CDR3: TGCAGCGTTGCCTCGACAGGGAACACTGAAGCTTTCTTT.